One sample yielded the 21 T cell receptor beta chains listed below, sequenced in a study of response to subunit inactivated influenza vaccine. TCRdb redid the calling of the RT-PCR reads with MiXCR, one entry per CDR3 protein. Altogether about 190,000 distinct CDR3 sequences are present, under 15% being singletons, with the ten largest covering roughly 24%. The sequenced sample was CD8+ T cells sorted from PBMCs, obtained about 5 days after vaccination. Receptors originate from a man aged 45-60 years who received an inactivated influenza vaccine.

The rearrangement uses TRBV12-3 or TRBV12-4 and TRBJ1-1; 11 positions match TRBD1. V dropped 6 bases and J dropped 7; count of bases not matched to a gene: 7. The CDR3 totals 14 residues. The CDR3 DNA sequence: TGTGCCAGCAGCCGGGGACAGGGGGTGGTTGAAGCTTTCTTT. Translation gives CASSRGQGVVEAFF.

This clonotype was recorded a few times. The rearrangement links TRBV4-3 to TRBJ2-1, with D unclear. Germline V gene data show CDR1 as LGHNA and CDR2 as YSLEER. This CDR3 has 12 amino acids. The V end lost 2 bases, the J end lost 5 bases, and 4 bases lay between the germline ends. The CDR3 spells CASSQNHNEQFF. The CDR3 region has the DNA TGCGCCAGCAGCCAAAATCACAATGAGCAGTTCTTC.

This clonotype was observed a few times. The V call is TRBV29-1, the J call TRBJ2-7; 8 positions match TRBD2. The J segment lost 3 bases and the V segment lost 4 bases, leaving 11 bases of the junction unmatched. CDR3 length: 15 amino acids. Germline lookup yields CDR1 SQVTM and CDR2 ANQGSEA. CDR3 DNA: TGCAGCGTTGTCGGGAGGGAACCTATACTCTACGAGCAGTACTTC. This sequence encodes CSVVGREPILYEQYF.

This chain joins TRBV20-1 and TRBJ1-5, with TRBD1 identical over 11 bases. V lost 2 bases to trimming and J lost 5 bases; unmatched junction nucleotides: 5. This CDR3 spans 15 amino acids. Germline V gives CDR1 DFQATT, CDR2 SNEGSKA (reference sequence). The CDR3 DNA reads TGCAGTGCTAGAAGTCTGGACAGGGGGCATCAGCCCCAGCATTTT. Protein sequence: CSARSLDRGHQPQHF.

This clonotype was recorded many times. The chain carries TRBV12-3 or TRBV12-4 and TRBJ2-7, with D maybe TRBD2 (5 bases). V lost 5 bases to trimming and J lost 7 bases, with 9 bases between them. The CDR3 consists of 11 residues. CDR3 protein: CASSPGWEQYF. CDR3 bases: TGTGCCAGCAGTCCGGGGTGGGAGCAGTACTTC.

This clonotype was seen only a few times. The chain recombines TRBV10-3 with TRBJ2-2; no firm D call. V lost 1 base and J lost 0, with 9 bases in between. The germline gives CDR1 ENHRY, CDR2 SYGVKD. This CDR3 contains 16 residues. As DNA, the CDR3 is TGTGCCATCAGTGAGTTTGACGTCGCGAACACCGGGGAGCTGTTTTTT. Amino acid sequence: CAISEFDVANTGELFF.

This clonotype showed up just a few times. This chain connects TRBV29-1 to TRBJ2-7; the D gene is possibly TRBD1 (6 bases). The ends were cut back, 4 bases at V and 0 bases at J, with 13 bases in the middle. The germline V gene encodes CDR1 SQVTM and CDR2 ANQGSEA. The CDR3 is 14 residues long. CDR3 nucleotide sequence: TGCAGCGTTGGGTGGGACACTAGCTCCTACGAGCAGTACTTC. As protein: CSVGWDTSSYEQYF.

This rearrangement joins TRBV24-1 to TRBJ2-1; tentative D call: TRBD2 (5 bases). V dropped 5 bases and J dropped 8 bases, with 15 bases sitting between them. CDR1 and CDR2 (germline): KGHDR, SFDVKD. The CDR3 is 14 amino acids. The CDR3 spells CATSGVTGMDEQFF. CDR3 nucleotides: TGTGCCACCAGTGGTGTTACGGGGATGGATGAGCAGTTCTTC.

In its sample, this clonotype was seen a few times. This chain joins TRBV20-1 and TRBJ1-1, with TRBD1 matching 10 bases. There are 13 residues in the CDR3. Germline V gives CDR1 DFQATT, CDR2 SNEGSKA (reference sequence). The CDR3 bases are TGCATTACGGGGACAGGGGTGGGCACTGAAGCTTTCTTT. Protein sequence: CITGTGVGTEAFF.

This clonotype occurred a few times. The chain has TRBV4-3 and TRBJ2-1; the D gene is possibly TRBD1 (6 bases). V gave up 3 bases and J gave up 7 bases, with 13 bases separating them. Germline CDR1 LGHNA, CDR2 YSLEER. The CDR3 runs 14 residues. The CDR3 spells CASSQAIQGNEQFF. The CDR3 DNA reads as TGCGCCAGCAGCCAGGCCATACAGGGTAATGAGCAGTTCTTC.

This sequence joins TRBV6-5 and TRBJ2-1; D is unresolved. The CDR3 has 16 residues. The V gene's germline CDR1 is MNHEY and CDR2 SVGAGI. The V gene lost 0 bases and the J gene lost 2 bases, with 11 bases spanning the gap. CDR3 region: CASSYSTSGAYNEQFF. CDR3 in DNA: TGTGCCAGCAGTTACTCGACCTCAGGTGCCTACAATGAGCAGTTCTTC.

The V call is TRBV12-3 or TRBV12-4, the J call TRBJ2-2; D gene ambiguous. V lost 7 bases and J lost 0, with 9 bases in between. The CDR3 runs to 14 residues. The CDR3 DNA follows: TGTGCCAGCATTGGGATACCGAACACCGGGGAGCTGTTTTTT. This encodes CASIGIPNTGELFF.

The gene calls are TRBV4-3 and TRBJ2-7; D gene ambiguous. The ends were cut back, 1 base at V and 3 bases at J, with 7 bases in the middle. CDR1 and CDR2 from the germline V gene are LGHNA and YSLEER. This CDR3 is 13 amino acids long. CDR3 protein: CASSQVAYYEQYF. CDR3 in DNA: TGCGCCAGCAGCCAAGTGGCGTACTACGAGCAGTACTTC.

This clonotype was found a few times. This chain uses TRBV6-1 with TRBJ2-7, with D unclear. CDR1 is MNHNS, CDR2 SASEGT, per germline. This CDR3 has 15 amino acids. Trimming took 3 bases from V and 3 from J, leaving 15 bases between them. CDR3 coding DNA: TGTGCCAGCAGTGACGAAGAGATAGGGCTCTACGAGCAGTACTTC. Translation: CASSDEEIGLYEQYF.

This clonotype appeared many times. J is TRBJ2-1 and V is TRBV7-3; 7 bases align to TRBD2. Germline trimming cut 1 base from V and 3 bases from J; bases unmatched to any gene: 6. Germline CDR1 reads SGHTA; CDR2 reads FQGTGA. The CDR3 extends over 16 amino acids. The CDR3 sequence is CASSLKGLPGYNEQFF. The CDR3 DNA sequence: TGTGCCAGCAGCTTAAAGGGACTACCGGGCTACAATGAGCAGTTCTTC. The whole variable domain, remainder taken from reference TRBV7-3 and TRBJ2-1, is GAGVSQTPSNKVTEKGKYVELRCDPISGHTALYWYRQSLGQGPEFLIYFQGTGAADDSGLPNDRFFAVRPEGSVSTLKIQRTERGDSAVYLCASSLKGLPGYNEQFFGPGTRLTVL.

This clonotype was observed a few times. The chain uses TRBV5-1 and TRBJ2-7; TRBD1 agrees at 10 bases. This CDR3 comprises 16 residues. The ends lost 4 bases at V and 4 bases at J; junction bases unmatched: 11. Per germline, CDR1 SGHRS and CDR2 YFSETQ. The CDR3 nucleotides read TGCGCCAGCAGCCCGATAGCGACAGGGGGCGTTTACGAGCAGTACTTC. Amino acids: CASSPIATGGVYEQYF.

This clonotype was detected only a few times. The J gene is TRBJ2-6, the V gene TRBV20-1; the D is unclear. Trimming removed 3 bases from V and 0 bases from J, with 6 bases in between. Germline V gene data show CDR1 as DFQATT and CDR2 as SNEGSKA (reference sequence). The CDR3 covers 14 residues. The CDR3 is CSASLLSGANVLTF. The CDR3 DNA follows: TGCAGTGCTAGTCTCCTCTCTGGGGCCAACGTCCTGACTTTC.

This clonotype was seen only a few times. The chain uses TRBV4-3 and TRBJ1-2; maybe TRBD1 (5 bases). The germline V gene encodes CDR1 LGHNA and CDR2 YSLEER. V was cut by 1 base and J by 0 bases, with 9 bases left in between. The length of the CDR3 is 15 residues. The CDR3 reads CASSQGQYTNYGYTF. CDR3 bases: TGCGCCAGCAGCCAAGGACAGTATACTAACTATGGCTACACCTTC.

The rearrangement uses TRBV12-3 or TRBV12-4 and TRBJ2-1, with 15 bases that match TRBD2. V lost 5 bases and J lost 0; bases outside the gene matches: 8. The CDR3 has 19 amino acids. For the CDR3, the DNA is TGTGCCAGCAGTCCCGGGACTAGCGGGGGGTCGAGCTCCTACAATGAGCAGTTCTTC. It is translated as CASSPGTSGGSSSYNEQFF.

In regard to this clonotype: One end of the junction varies from germline; a read error may be responsible. This sequence joins TRBV24-1 and TRBJ2-1; D is unclear. CDR3 length: 12 amino acids. CDR1 is KGHDR, CDR2 SFDVKD, per germline. The CDR3: CSTSDNHNEQFF. The CDR3 bases are TGTTCCACCAGTGATAATCACAATGAGCAGTTCTTC.

This clonotype appeared a few times. This rearrangement joins TRBV6-1 to TRBJ2-7; 7 bases are a match to TRBD1. Germline CDR1 MNHNS, CDR2 SASEGT. With 6 bases clipped from V and 4 bases from J, the junction kept 9 bases outside the gene matches. The CDR3 extends over 14 amino acids. For the CDR3, the DNA is TGTGCCAGCAGCCTAGGGGGCCTTGGGTACGAGCAGTACTTC. Its protein is CASSLGGLGYEQYF.